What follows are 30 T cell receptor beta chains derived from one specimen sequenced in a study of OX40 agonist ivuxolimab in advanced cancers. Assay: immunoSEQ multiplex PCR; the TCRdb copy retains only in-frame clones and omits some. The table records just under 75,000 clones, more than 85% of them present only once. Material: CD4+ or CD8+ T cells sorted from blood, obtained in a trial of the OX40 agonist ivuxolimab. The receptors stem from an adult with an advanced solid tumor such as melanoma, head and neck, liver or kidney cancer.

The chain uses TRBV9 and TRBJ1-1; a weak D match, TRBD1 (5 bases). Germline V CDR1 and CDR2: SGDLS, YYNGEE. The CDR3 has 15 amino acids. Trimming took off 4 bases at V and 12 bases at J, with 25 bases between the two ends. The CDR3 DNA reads TGTGCCAGCAGCCCCGATGAATGGAGCAGGGCTACAACTTTCTTT. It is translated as CASSPDEWSRATTFF.

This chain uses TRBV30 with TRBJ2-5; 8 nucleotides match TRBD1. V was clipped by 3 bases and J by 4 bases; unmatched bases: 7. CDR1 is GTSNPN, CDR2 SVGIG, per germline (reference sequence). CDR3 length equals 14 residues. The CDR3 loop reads CAWSPGQVIETQYF. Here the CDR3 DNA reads TGTGCCTGGAGCCCGGGACAGGTAATAGAGACCCAGTACTTC.

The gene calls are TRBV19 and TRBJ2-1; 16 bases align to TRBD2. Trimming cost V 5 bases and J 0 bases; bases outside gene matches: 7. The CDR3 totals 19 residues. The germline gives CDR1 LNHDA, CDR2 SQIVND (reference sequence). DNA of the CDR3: TGTGCCAGTAGTTCCGGGACTAGCGGGGGGGCCAGCTCCTACAATGAGCAGTTCTTC. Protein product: CASSSGTSGGASSYNEQFF. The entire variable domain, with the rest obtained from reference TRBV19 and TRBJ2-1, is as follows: DGGITQSPKYLFRKEGQNVTLSCEQNLNHDAMYWYRQDPGQGLRLIYYSQIVNDFQKGDIAEGYSVSREKKESFPLTVTSAQKNPTAFYLCASSSGTSGGASSYNEQFFGPGTRLTVL.

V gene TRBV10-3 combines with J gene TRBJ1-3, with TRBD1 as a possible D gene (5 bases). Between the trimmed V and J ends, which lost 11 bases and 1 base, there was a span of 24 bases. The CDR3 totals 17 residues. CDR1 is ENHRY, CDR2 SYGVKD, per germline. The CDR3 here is CAAGPMRDRSSGNTIYF. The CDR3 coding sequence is TGTGCCGCAGGGCCCATGAGGGACCGATCGTCTGGAAACACCATATATTTT.

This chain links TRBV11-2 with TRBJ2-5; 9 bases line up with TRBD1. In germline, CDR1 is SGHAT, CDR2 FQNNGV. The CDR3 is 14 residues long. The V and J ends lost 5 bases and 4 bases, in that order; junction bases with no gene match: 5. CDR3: CASSIGTGRETQYF. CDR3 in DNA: TGTGCCAGCAGCATCGGGACAGGGAGAGAGACCCAGTACTTC.

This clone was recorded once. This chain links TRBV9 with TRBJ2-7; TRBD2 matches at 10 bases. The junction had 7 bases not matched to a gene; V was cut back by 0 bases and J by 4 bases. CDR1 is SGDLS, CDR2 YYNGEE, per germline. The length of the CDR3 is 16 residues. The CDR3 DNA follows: TGTGCCAGCAGCGTAGAAGCTAGCGGGAGCTTATACGAGCAGTACTTC. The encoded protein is CASSVEASGSLYEQYF.

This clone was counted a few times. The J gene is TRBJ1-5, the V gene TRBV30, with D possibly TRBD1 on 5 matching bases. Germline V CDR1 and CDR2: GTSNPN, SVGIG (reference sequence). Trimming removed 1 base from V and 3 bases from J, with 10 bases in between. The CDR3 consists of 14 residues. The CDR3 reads CAWSGQGTNQPQHF. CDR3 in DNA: TGTGCCTGGAGTGGGCAGGGCACCAATCAGCCCCAGCATTTT. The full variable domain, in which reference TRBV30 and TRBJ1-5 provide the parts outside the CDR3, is SQTIHQWPATLVQPVGSPLSLECTVEGTSNPNLYWYRQAAGRGLQLLFYSVGIGQISSEVPQNLSASRPQDRQFILSSKKLLLSDSGFYLCAWSGQGTNQPQHFGDGTRLSIL.

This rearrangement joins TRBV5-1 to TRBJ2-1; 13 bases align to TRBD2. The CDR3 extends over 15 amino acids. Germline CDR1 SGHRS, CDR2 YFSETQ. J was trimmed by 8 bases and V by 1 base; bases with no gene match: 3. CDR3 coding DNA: TGCGCCAGCAGCTTGCTGACTAGCGGGAGGTATGAGCAGTTCTTC. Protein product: CASSLLTSGRYEQFF.

The CDR3, as DNA: TGCGCCAGCAGGGCACAAGATGGAATCGGCGAGCAGTACTTC. As protein: CASRAQDGIGEQYF. This sequence joins TRBV5-1 and TRBJ2-7; D gene uncertain. Looked up from germline, CDR1 is SGHRS and CDR2 is YFSETQ. The CDR3 has 14 amino acids. The V end lost 5 bases, the J end lost 6 bases, and 18 bases lay between the germline ends.

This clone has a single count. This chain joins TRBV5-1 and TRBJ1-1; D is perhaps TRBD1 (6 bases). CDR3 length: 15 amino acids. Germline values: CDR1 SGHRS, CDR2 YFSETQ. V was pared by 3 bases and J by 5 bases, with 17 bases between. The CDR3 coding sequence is TGCGCCAGCAGCTCAAACGCGGGCACAGGGACTGAAGCTTTCTTT. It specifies CASSSNAGTGTEAFF.

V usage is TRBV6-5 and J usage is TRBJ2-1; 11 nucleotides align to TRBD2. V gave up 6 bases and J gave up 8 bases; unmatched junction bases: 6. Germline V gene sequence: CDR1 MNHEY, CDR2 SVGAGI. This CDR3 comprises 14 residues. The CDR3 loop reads CASSLFSGRDEQFF. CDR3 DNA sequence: TGTGCCAGCAGCCTTTTTAGCGGGAGGGATGAGCAGTTCTTC.

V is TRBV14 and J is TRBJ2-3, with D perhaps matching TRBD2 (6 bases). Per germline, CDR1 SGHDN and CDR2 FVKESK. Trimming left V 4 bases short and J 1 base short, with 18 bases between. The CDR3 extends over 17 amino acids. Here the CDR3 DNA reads TGTGCCAGCAGCCGACTTCGCGGGGATCGCGGCACAGATACGCAGTATTTT. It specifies CASSRLRGDRGTDTQYF.

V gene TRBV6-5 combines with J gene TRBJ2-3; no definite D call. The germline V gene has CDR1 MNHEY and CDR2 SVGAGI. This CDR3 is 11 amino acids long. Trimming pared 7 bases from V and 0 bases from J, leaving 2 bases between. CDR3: CASTSTDTQYF. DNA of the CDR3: TGTGCCAGCACCAGCACAGATACGCAGTATTTT.

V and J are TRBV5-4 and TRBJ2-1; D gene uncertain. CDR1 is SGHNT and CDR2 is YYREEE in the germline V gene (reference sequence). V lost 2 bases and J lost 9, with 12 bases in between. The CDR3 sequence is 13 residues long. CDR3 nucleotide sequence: TGTGCCAGCAGCTTACCCCAACCGGCTGAGCAGTTCTTC. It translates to CASSLPQPAEQFF.

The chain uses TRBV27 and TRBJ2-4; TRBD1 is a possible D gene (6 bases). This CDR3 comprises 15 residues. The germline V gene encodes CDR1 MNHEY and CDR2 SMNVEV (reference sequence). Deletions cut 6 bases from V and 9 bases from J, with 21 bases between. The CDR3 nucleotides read TGTGCCAGCAGACGAAATTACAGGGAATTGGGCATTCAGTACTTC. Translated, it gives CASRRNYRELGIQYF.

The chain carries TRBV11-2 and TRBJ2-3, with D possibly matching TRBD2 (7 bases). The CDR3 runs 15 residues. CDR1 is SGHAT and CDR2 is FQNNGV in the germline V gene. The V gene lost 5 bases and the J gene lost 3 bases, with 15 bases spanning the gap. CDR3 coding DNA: TGTGCCAGCAGCGTAGGGAGGGGGAGGACAGATACGCAGTATTTT. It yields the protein CASSVGRGRTDTQYF.

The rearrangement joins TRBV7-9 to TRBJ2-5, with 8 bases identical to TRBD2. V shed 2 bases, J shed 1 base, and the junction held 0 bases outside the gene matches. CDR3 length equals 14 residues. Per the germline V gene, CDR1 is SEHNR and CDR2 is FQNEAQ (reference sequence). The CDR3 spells CASSLTSGQETQYF. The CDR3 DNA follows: TGTGCCAGCAGCTTAACTAGCGGCCAAGAGACCCAGTACTTC. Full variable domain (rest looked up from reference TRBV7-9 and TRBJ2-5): DTGVSQNPRHKITKRGQNVTFRCDPISEHNRLYWYRQTLGQGPEFLTYFQNEAQLEKSRLLSDRFSAERPKGSFSTLEIQRTEQGDSAMYLCASSLTSGQETQYFGPGTRLLVL.

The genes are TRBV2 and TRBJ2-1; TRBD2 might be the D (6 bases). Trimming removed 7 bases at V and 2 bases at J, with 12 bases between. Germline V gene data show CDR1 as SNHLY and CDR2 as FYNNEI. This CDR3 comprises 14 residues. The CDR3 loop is CASILASAYNEQFF. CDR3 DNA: TGTGCCAGCATCCTAGCGTCCGCCTACAATGAGCAGTTCTTC.

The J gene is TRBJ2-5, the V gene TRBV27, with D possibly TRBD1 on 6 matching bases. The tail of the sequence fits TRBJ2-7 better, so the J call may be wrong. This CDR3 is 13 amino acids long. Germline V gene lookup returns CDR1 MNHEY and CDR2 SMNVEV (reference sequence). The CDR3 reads CASTIDRFHEQYF. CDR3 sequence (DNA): TGTGCCAGCACCATAGACAGGTTTCACGAGCAGTACTTC.

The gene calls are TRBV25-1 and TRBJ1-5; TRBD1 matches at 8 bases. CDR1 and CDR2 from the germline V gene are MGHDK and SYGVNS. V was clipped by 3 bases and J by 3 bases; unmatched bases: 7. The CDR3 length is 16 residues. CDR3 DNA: TGTGCCAGCAGTGATGGGACAGGTCGACACAATCAGCCCCAGCATTTT. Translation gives CASSDGTGRHNQPQHF.

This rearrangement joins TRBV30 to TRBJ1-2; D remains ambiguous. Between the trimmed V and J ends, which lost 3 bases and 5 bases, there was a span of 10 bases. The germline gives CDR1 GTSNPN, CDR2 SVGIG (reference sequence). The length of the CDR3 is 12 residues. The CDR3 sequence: CAWRMLQYGYTF. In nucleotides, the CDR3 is TGTGCCTGGAGAATGCTACAATATGGCTACACCTTC.

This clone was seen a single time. DNA of the CDR3: TGCGCCAGCAGCTTGGGGACAGGGGGCGCTGAGGAAAAACTGTTTTTT. Translating gives CASSLGTGGAEEKLFF. This rearrangement joins TRBV5-1 to TRBJ1-4, with TRBD1 identical over 11 bases. CDR3 length equals 16 residues. Germline V CDR1 and CDR2: SGHRS, YFSETQ. With V trimmed by 0 bases and J by 8 bases, 6 bases remained unmatched.

CDR3 region: CASSLTGTGTYEQYF. CDR3 bases: TGTGCCAGCAGCCTGACCGGGACAGGGACATACGAGCAGTACTTC. V and J are TRBV6-5 and TRBJ2-7; 9 bases fit TRBD1. After removal of 6 bases from V and 4 bases from J, the junction contained 10 bases not matched to a gene. The CDR3 has 15 amino acids. Germline V gene data show CDR1 as MNHEY and CDR2 as SVGAGI.

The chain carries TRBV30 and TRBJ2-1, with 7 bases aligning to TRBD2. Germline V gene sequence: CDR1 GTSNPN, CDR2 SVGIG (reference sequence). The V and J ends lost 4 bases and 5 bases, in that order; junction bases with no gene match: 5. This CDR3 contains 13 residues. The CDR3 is CAWTSGGHNEQFF. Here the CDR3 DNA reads TGTGCCTGGACTAGCGGAGGCCACAATGAGCAGTTCTTC.

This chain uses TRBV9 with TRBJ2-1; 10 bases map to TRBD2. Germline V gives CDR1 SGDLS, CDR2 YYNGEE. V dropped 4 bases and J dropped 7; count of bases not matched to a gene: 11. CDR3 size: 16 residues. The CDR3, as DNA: TGTGCCAGCAGCCCCCCCCTAGCGGGAGAGAGGAATGAGCAGTTCTTC. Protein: CASSPPLAGERNEQFF.

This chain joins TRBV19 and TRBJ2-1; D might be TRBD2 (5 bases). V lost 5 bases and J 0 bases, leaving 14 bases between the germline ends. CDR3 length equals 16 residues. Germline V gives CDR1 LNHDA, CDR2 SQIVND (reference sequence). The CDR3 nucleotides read TGTGCCAGTAGTCCCCTAGCTGGGAGCTCCTACAATGAGCAGTTCTTC. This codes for CASSPLAGSSYNEQFF. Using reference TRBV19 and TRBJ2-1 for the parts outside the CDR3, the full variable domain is DGGITQSPKYLFRKEGQNVTLSCEQNLNHDAMYWYRQDPGQGLRLIYYSQIVNDFQKGDIAEGYSVSREKKESFPLTVTSAQKNPTAFYLCASSPLAGSSYNEQFFGPGTRLTVL.

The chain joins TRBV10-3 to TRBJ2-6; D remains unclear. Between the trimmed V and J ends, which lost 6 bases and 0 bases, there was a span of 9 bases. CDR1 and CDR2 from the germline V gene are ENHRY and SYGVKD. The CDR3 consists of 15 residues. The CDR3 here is CAISQPYSGANVLTF. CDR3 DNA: TGTGCCATCAGCCAGCCTTACTCTGGGGCCAACGTCCTGACTTTC.

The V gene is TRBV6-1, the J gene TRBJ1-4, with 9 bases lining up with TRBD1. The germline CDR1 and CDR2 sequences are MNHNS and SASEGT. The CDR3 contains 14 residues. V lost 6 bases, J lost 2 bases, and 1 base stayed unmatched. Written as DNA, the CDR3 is TGTGCCAGCAGGACAGGGGGTACTAATGAAAAACTGTTTTTT. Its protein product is CASRTGGTNEKLFF.

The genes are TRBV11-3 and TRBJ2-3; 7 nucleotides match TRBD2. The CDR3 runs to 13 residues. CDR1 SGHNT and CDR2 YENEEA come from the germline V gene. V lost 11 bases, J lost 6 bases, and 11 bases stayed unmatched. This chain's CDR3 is CAVARTSGDTQYF. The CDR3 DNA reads TGTGCCGTGGCGCGGACTAGTGGGGATACGCAGTATTTT. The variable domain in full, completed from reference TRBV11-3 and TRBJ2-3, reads EAGVVQSPRYKIIEKKQPVAFWCNPISGHNTLYWYLQNLGQGPELLIRYENEEAVDDSQLPKDRFSAERLKGVDSTLKIQPAELGDSAVYLCAVARTSGDTQYFGPGTRLTVL.

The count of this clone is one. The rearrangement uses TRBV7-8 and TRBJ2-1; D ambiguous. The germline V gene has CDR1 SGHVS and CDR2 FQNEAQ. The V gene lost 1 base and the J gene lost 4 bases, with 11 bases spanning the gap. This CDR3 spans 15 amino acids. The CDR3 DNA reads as TGTGCCAGCAGCTTAGGACGGATACTATACAATGAGCAGTTCTTC. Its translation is CASSLGRILYNEQFF.